This T cell receptor (beta chain) was profiled in a study of T cells in Graves' hyperthyroidism and ophthalmopathy. In the study overall: Peripheral blood draws took place at initial diagnosis, ahead of any treatment.

The authors took PBMCs from 10 ml fresh peripheral blood. Regions amplified from RNA transcripts were the TCR beta CDR3 regions. During a first-round RT-PCR of the TCR CDR3, the HTBI primer set was used. A single record per CDR3 protein comes from TCRdb applying MiXCR to the multiplex PCR reads. The data hold about 410,000 distinct CDR3 sequences, with around 13% observed a single time. This clonotype occurred a few times. V lost 5 bases and J 4 bases, leaving 21 bases between the germline ends. There are 16 residues in the CDR3. Germline loops: CDR1 MNHEY, CDR2 SMNVEV (reference sequence). This chain joins TRBV27 and TRBJ2-7; D is unresolved. The sequence came from a woman in her 30s with Graves' ophthalmopathy. Sequenced sample: blood. This CDR3 is CASSTLLGGVRYEQYF. CDR3 DNA: TGTGCCAGCAGTACGCTCCTCGGTGGGGTTCGGTACGAGCAGTACTTC.